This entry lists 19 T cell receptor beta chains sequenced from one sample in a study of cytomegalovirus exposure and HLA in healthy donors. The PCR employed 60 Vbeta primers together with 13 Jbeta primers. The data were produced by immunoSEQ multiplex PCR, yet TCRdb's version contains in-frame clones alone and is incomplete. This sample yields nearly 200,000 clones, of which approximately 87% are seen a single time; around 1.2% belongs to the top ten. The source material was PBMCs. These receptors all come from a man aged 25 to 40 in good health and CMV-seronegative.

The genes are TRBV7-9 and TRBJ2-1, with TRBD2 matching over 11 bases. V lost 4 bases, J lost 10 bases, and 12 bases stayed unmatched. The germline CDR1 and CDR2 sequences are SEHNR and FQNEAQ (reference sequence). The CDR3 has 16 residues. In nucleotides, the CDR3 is TGTGCCAGCAGCTCCGGACCTAGCGGGGGGATAGAGGAGCAGTTCTTC. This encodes CASSSGPSGGIEEQFF. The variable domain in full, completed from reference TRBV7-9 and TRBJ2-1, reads DTGVSQNPRHKITKRGQNVTFRCDPISEHNRLYWYRQTLGQGPEFLTYFQNEAQLEKSRLLSDRFSAERPKGSFSTLEIQRTEQGDSAMYLCASSSGPSGGIEEQFFGPGTRLTVL.

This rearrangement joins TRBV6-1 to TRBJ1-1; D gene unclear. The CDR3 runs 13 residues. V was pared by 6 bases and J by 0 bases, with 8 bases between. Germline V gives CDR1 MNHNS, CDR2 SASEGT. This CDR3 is CASRRVLNTEAFF. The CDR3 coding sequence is TGTGCCAGCAGGAGGGTCCTGAACACTGAAGCTTTCTTT.

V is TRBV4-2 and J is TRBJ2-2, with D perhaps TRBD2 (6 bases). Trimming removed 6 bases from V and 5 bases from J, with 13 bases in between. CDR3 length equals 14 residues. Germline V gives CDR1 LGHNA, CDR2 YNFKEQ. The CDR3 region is CASRRDFTTGELFF. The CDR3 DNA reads TGTGCCAGCAGGCGGGACTTCACGACCGGGGAGCTGTTTTTT.

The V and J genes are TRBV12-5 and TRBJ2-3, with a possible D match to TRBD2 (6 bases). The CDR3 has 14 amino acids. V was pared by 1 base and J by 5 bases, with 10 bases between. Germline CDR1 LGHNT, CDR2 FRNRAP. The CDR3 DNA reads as TGTGCTAGTGGTTTGGGACTAGAGATAGATACGCAGTATTTT. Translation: CASGLGLEIDTQYF. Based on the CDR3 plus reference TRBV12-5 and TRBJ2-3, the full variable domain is DARVTQTPRHKVTEMGQEVTMRCQPILGHNTVFWYRQTMMQGLELLAYFRNRAPLDDSGMPKDRFSAEMPDATLATLKIQPSEPRDSAVYFCASGLGLEIDTQYFGPGTRLTVL.

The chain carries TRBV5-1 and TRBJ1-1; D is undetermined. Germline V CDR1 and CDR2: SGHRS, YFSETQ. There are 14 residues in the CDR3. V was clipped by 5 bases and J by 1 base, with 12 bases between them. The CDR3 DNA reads TGCGCCAGCAGGACAACAGCTCGGAACACTGAAGCTTTCTTT. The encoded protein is CASRTTARNTEAFF.

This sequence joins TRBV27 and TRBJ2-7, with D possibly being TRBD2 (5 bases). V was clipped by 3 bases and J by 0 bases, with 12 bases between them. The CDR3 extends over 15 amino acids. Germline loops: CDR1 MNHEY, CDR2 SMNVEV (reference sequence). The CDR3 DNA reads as TGTGCCAGCAGTTTGAAAGGAGGCCTCTCCTACGAGCAGTACTTC. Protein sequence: CASSLKGGLSYEQYF.

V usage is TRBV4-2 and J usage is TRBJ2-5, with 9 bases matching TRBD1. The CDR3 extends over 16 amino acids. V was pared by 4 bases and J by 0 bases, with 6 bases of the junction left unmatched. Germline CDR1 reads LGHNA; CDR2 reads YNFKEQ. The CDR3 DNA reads TGTGCCAGCAGCCGTCCGGGACAGGGACACCAAGAGACCCAGTACTTC. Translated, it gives CASSRPGQGHQETQYF.

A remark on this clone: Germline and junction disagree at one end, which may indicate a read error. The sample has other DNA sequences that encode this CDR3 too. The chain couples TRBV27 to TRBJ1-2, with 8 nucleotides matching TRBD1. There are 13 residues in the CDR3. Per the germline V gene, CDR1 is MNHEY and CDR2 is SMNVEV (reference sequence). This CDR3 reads CASSFTGQGGYTF. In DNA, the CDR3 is TGCGCCAGCAGTTTCACCGGACAGGGAGGCTACACCTTC.

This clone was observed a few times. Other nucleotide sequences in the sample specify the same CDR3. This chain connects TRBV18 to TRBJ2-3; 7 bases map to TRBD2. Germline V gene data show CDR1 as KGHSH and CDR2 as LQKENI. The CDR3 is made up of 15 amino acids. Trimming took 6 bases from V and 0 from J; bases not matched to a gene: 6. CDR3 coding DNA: TGTGCCAGCTCGCCCGGGGGGTCTAGCACAGATACGCAGTATTTT. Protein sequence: CASSPGGSSTDTQYF.

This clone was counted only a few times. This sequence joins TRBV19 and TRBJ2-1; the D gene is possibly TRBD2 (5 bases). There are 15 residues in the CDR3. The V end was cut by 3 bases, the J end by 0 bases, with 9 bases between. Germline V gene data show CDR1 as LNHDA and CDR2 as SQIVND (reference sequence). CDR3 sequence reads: CASSMFRDSYNEQFF. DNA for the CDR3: TGTGCCAGTAGTATGTTTCGGGACTCCTACAATGAGCAGTTCTTC. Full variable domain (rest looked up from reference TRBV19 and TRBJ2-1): DGGITQSPKYLFRKEGQNVTLSCEQNLNHDAMYWYRQDPGQGLRLIYYSQIVNDFQKGDIAEGYSVSREKKESFPLTVTSAQKNPTAFYLCASSMFRDSYNEQFFGPGTRLTVL.

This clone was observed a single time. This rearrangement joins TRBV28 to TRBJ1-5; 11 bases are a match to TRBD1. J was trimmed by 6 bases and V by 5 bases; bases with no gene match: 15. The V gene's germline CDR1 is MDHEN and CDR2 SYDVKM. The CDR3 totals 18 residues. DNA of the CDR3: TGTGCCAGCAGTCCGCTATTCCTGACGGGACAGGGGGGTCAGCCCCAGCATTTT. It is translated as CASSPLFLTGQGGQPQHF. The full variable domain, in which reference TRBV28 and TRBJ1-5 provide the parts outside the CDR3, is DVKVTQSSRYLVKRTGEKVFLECVQDMDHENMFWYRQDPGLGLRLIYFSYDVKMKEKGDIPEGYSVSREKKERFSLILESASTNQTSMYLCASSPLFLTGQGGQPQHFGDGTRLSIL.

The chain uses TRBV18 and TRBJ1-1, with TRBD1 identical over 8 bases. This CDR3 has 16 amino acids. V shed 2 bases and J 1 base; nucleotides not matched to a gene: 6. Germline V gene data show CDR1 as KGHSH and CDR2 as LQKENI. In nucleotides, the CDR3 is TGTGCCAGCTCACCAAGAATTGGACAGGGGAACACTGAAGCTTTCTTT. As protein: CASSPRIGQGNTEAFF.

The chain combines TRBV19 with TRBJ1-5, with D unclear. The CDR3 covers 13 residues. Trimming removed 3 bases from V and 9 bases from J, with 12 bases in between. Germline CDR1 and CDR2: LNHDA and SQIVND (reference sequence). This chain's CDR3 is CASSMTRQWPQHF. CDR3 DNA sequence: TGTGCCAGTAGTATGACCCGACAATGGCCCCAGCATTTT.

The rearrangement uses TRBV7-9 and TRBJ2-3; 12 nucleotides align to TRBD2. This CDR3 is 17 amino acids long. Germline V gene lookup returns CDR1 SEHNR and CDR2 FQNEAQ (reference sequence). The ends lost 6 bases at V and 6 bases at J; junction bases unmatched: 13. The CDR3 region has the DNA TGTGCCAGCAGTGCCCTCGAGGGACTAGCGGGCGGGGATACGCAGTATTTT. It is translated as CASSALEGLAGGDTQYF.

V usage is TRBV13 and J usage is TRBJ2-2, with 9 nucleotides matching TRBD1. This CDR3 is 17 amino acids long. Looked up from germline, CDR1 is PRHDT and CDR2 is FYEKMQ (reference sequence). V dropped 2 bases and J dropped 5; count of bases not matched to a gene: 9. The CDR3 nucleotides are TGTGCCAGCAGCTTAACGAGACAGGGGGGAGTTACCGGGGAGCTGTTTTTT. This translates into CASSLTRQGGVTGELFF.

The CDR3: CATSRGRGGANIQYF. DNA for the CDR3: TGTGCCACCAGCAGAGGGCGAGGGGGTGCAAACATTCAGTACTTC. The chain recombines TRBV15 with TRBJ2-4; D possibly corresponds to TRBD1 (6 bases). V lost 1 base, J lost 6 bases, and 13 bases lay in between. The CDR3 length is 15 residues. Germline V lookup: CDR1 LNHNV, CDR2 YYDKDF (reference sequence). The variable domain in full, completed from reference TRBV15 and TRBJ2-4, reads DAMVIQNPRYQVTQFGKPVTLSCSQTLNHNVMYWYQQKSSQAPKLLFHYYDKDFNNEADTPDNFQSRRPNTSFCFLDIRSPGLGDTAMYLCATSRGRGGANIQYFGAGTRLSVL.

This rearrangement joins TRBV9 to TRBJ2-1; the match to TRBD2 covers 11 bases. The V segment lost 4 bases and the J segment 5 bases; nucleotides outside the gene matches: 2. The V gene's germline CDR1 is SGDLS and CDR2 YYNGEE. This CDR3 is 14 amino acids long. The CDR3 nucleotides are TGTGCCAGCAGCTCGGGACTAGCGGACAATGAGCAGTTCTTC. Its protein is CASSSGLADNEQFF.

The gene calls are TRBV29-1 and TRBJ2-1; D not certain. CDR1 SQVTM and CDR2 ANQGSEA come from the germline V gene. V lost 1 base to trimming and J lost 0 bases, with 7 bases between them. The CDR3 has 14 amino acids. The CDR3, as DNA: TGCAGCGTTGAAGGTCGGGTCTCCTACAATGAGCAGTTCTTC. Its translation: CSVEGRVSYNEQFF.

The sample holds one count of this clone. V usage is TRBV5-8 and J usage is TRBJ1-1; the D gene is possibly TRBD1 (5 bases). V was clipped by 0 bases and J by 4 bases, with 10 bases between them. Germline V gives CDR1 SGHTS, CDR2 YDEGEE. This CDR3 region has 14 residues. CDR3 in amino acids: CASSLGGGGTEAFF. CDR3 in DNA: TGTGCCAGCAGCTTGGGTGGGGGGGGCACTGAAGCTTTCTTT.